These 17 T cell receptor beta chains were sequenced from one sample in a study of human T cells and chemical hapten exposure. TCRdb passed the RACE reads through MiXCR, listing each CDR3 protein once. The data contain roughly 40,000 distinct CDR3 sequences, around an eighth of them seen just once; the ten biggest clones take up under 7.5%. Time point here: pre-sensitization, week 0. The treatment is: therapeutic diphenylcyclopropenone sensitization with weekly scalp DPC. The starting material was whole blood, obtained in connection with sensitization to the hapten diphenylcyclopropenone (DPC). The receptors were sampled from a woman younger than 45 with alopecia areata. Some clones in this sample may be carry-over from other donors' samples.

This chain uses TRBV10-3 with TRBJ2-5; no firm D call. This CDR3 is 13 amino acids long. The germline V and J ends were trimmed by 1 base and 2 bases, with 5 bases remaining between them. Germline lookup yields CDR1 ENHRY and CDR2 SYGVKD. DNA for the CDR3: TGTGCCATCAGTGAGTTGTTTCAAGAGACCCAGTACTTC. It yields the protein CAISELFQETQYF.

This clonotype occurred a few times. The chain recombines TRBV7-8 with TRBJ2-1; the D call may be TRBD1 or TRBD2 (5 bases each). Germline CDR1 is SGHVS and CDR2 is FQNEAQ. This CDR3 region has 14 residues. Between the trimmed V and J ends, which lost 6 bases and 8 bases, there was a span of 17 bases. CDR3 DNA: TGTGCCAGCAGTCGGGACCCGACGTTCTATGAGCAGTTCTTC. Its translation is CASSRDPTFYEQFF. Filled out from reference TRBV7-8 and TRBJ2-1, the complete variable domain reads GAGVSQSPRYKVAKRGQDVALRCDPISGHVSLFWYQQALGQGPEFLTYFQNEAQLDKSGLPSDRFFAERPEGSVSTLKIQRTQQEDSAVYLCASSRDPTFYEQFFGPGTRLTVL.

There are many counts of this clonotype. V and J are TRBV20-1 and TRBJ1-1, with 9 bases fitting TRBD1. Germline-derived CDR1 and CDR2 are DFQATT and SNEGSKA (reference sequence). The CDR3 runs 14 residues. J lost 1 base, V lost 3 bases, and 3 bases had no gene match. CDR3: CSARIQGANTEAFF. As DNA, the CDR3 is TGCAGTGCTAGGATACAGGGGGCGAACACTGAAGCTTTCTTT.

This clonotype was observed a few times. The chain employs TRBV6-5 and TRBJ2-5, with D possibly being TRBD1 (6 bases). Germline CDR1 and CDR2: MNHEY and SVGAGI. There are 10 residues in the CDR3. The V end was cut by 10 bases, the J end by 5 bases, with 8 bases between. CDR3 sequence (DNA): TGTGCCACAGGGGACGAGACCCAGTACTTC. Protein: CATGDETQYF.

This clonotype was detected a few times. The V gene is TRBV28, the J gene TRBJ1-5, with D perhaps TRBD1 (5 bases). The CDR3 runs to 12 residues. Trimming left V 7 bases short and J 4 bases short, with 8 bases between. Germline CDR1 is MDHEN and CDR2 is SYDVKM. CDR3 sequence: CASKDTNQPQHF. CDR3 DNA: TGTGCCAGCAAGGACACAAATCAGCCCCAGCATTTT. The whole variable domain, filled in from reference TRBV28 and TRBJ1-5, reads DVKVTQSSRYLVKRTGEKVFLECVQDMDHENMFWYRQDPGLGLRLIYFSYDVKMKEKGDIPEGYSVSREKKERFSLILESASTNQTSMYLCASKDTNQPQHFGDGTRLSIL.

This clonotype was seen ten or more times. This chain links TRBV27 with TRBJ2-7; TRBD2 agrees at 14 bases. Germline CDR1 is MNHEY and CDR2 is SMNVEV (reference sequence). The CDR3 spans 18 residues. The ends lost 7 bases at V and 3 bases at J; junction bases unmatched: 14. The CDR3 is CASTGLGLAGVGRYEQYF. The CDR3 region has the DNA TGTGCCAGCACCGGTCTGGGACTAGCGGGAGTTGGTCGCTACGAGCAGTACTTC.

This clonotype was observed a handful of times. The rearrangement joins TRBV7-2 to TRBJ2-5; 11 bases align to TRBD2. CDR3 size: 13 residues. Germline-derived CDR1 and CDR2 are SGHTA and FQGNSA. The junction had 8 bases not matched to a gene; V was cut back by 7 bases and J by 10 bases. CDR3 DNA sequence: TGTGCCAGCACCAGTAGCGGGAGGGCCATCCAGTACTTC. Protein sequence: CASTSSGRAIQYF.

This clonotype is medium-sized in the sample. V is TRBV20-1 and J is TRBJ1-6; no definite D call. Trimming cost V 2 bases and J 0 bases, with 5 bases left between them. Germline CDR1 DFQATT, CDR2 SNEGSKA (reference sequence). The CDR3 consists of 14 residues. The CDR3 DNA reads TGCAGTGCTAGACCCAGCTCCTATAATTCACCCCTCCACTTT. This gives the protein CSARPSSYNSPLHF.

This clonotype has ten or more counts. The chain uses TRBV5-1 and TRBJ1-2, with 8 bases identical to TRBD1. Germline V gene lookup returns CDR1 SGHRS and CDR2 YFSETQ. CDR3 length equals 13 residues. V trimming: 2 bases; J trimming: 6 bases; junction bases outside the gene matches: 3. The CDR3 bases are TGCGCCAGCAGCTTAGTACAGGGGGATGGCTACACCTTC. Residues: CASSLVQGDGYTF.

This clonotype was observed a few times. The CDR3 region is CASSFNRKETQYF. The CDR3 nucleotides read TGTGCCAGCAGTTTTAACAGAAAAGAGACCCAGTACTTC. The chain uses TRBV12-3 or TRBV12-4 and TRBJ2-5, with D uncertain. V was trimmed by 3 bases and J by 3 bases, leaving 8 bases between them. This CDR3 comprises 13 residues.

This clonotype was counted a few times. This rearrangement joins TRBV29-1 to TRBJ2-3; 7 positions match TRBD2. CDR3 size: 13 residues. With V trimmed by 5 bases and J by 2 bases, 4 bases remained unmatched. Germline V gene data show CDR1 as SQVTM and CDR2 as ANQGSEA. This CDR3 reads CSVSSGYTDTQYF. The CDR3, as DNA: TGCAGCGTTTCTAGCGGTTACACAGATACGCAGTATTTT.

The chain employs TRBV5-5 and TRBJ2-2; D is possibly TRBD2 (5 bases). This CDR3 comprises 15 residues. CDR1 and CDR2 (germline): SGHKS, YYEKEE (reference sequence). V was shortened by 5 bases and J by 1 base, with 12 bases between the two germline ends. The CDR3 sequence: CASSPRVVNTGELFF. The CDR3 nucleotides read TGTGCCAGCAGTCCGAGGGTAGTGAACACCGGGGAGCTGTTTTTT.

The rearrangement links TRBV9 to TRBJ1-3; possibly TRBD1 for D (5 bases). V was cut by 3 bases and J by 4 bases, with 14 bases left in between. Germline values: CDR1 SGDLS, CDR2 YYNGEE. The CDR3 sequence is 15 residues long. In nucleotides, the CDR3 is TGTGCCAGCAGCGCAAACGGGGCTTCAGGAAACACCATATATTTT. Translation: CASSANGASGNTIYF.

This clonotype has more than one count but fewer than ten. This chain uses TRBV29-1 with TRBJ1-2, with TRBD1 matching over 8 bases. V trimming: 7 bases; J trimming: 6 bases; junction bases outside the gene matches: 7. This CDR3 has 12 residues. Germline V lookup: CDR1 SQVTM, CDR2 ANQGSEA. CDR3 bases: TGCAGCGCCCTGACAGGGGATCATGGCTACACCTTC. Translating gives CSALTGDHGYTF.

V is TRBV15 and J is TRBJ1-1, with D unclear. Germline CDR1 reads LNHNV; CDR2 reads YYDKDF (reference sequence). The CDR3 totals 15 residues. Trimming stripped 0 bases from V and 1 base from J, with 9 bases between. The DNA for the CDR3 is TGTGCCACCAGCAGAGATGGGATTCCGAACACTGAAGCTTTCTTT. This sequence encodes CATSRDGIPNTEAFF.

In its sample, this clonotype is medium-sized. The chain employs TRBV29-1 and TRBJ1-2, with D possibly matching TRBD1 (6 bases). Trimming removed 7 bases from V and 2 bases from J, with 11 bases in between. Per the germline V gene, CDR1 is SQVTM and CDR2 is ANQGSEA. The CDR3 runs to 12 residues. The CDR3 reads CSARQANYGYTF. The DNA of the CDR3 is TGCAGCGCGAGACAGGCCAACTATGGCTACACCTTC.

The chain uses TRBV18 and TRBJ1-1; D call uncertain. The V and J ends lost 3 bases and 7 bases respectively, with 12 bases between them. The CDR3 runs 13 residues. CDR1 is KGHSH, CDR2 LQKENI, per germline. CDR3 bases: TGTGCCAGCTCACCCCCCACCCGCGATGAAGCTTTCTTT. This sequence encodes CASSPPTRDEAFF. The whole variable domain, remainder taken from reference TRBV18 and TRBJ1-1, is NAGVMQNPRHLVRRRGQEARLRCSPMKGHSHVYWYRQLPEEGLKFMVYLQKENIIDESGMPKERFSAEFPKEGPSILRIQQVVRGDSAAYFCASSPPTRDEAFFGQGTRLTVV.